Sequencing of this T cell receptor beta chain was carried out in a study of blood T cell repertoires in COVID-19. Assignments of participants to cohorts depended upon their own reported clinical history. TCRdb's copy holds only in-frame clones and misses some; the assay was immunoSEQ multiplex PCR. The sample includes a few hundred thousand clones, roughly four fifths of them seen just once. The CDR3 is 16 amino acids. Germline lookup yields CDR1 SGHTA and CDR2 FQGNSA. Trimming shortened V by 5 bases and J by 2 bases, and 19 bases separated the two germline ends. The source is a woman between 50 and 59 years old who had recovered from COVID-19. Sequencing was done on a sample of PBMCs or T cells enriched from blood (not recorded which). This chain links TRBV7-2 with TRBJ2-7; tentative D call: TRBD2 (5 bases). The CDR3 protein is CASSLTLVGGAYEQYF. The DNA of the CDR3 is TGTGCCAGCAGCCTAACACTAGTGGGTGGCGCCTACGAGCAGTACTTC.